This T cell receptor (beta chain) was sequenced for a study of blood T cell repertoires in COVID-19. Original processing notes: The assay estimated nucleated cells by amplifying reference gene primers. Profiled with immunoSEQ multiplex PCR; TCRdb holds only in-frame clones, not every one. The V and J calls and clone size are taken from that table; D and trimming were inferred from the DNA. The sample contains about 270,000 clones, approximately 87% of which appear only once. Germline V gene lookup returns CDR1 SGHRS and CDR2 YFSETQ. This CDR3 is built from 13 residues. Trimming stripped 4 bases from V and 6 bases from J, with 13 bases between.

Sequencing was carried out using peripheral blood. The receptor was derived from a woman aged 45-60 years with acute or convalescent COVID-19. The chain is built from TRBV5-1 and TRBJ1-1; D might be TRBD1 (5 bases). This CDR3 reads CASSVGTAAEAFF. For the CDR3, the DNA is TGCGCCAGCAGCGTTGGGACTGCTGCTGAAGCTTTCTTT.